This is a list of T cell receptor beta chains from one sample in a study of OX40 agonist ivuxolimab in advanced cancers. TCRdb's table, derived via immunoSEQ multiplex PCR, lists solely in-frame clones and lacks some. The sample has roughly 64,000 clones; 80% to 90% are singletons. This specimen consisted of CD4+ or CD8+ T cells sorted from blood, obtained in a trial of the OX40 agonist ivuxolimab. The receptors were sampled from an adult with an advanced solid tumor such as melanoma, head and neck, liver or kidney cancer. CDR3s include the opening cysteine and the closing phenylalanine or tryptophan. A D gene is named only where the DNA matches it firmly. Size tells how often a clone was seen (once, few, many) or the class of an expanded clone, and some rows leave it out.

>TRBJ1-5|.|16|TRBV19|.
TGTGCCAGTAGGGACAGACCACCGGTACTGGATCAGCCCCAGCATTTT
CASRDRPPVLDQPQHF
>TRBJ2-1|.|15|TRBV7-6|once
TGTGCCAGCAGCTTAGTTGCAGGGTCCTACAATGAGCAGTTCTTC
CASSLVAGSYNEQFF
>TRBJ1-1|.|15|TRBV27|.
TGTGCCAGCAGTCCACTCGACCGAGGGACCACTGAAGCTTTCTTT
CASSPLDRGTTEAFF
>TRBJ1-4|.|13|TRBV7-9|.
TGTGCCAGCAGCTTACAGGGCTGGGAAAAACTGTTTTTT
CASSLQGWEKLFF
>TRBJ2-1|TRBD2|13|TRBV9|.
TGTGCCAGCAGCGCGGGAGGGGACAATGAGCAGTTCTTC
CASSAGGDNEQFF
>TRBJ2-2|.|12|TRBV9|.
TGTGCCAGCAGCGTAGTCCCCGGGGAGCTGTTTTTT
CASSVVPGELFF
>TRBJ1-5|TRBD1|14|TRBV27|.
TGTGCCAGCAGTTGGACAGGGGCGACTCAGCCCCAGCATTTT
CASSWTGATQPQHF
>TRBJ1-6|TRBD1|20|TRBV4-1|.
TGCGCCAGCAGCCAAGAATTGGGACAGGGAATGAGCTCCTATAATTCACCCCTCCACTTT
CASSQELGQGMSSYNSPLHF
>TRBJ2-7|.|17|TRBV13|.
TGTGCCAGCAGCTTAGCCCTGACAGGTGAAAGCTCCTACGAGCAGTACTTC
CASSLALTGESSYEQYF
>TRBJ1-2|.|16|TRBV4-2|.
TGTGCCAGCAGCCAAGAAGGGGCGAAAGCTAACTATGGCTACACCTTC
CASSQEGAKANYGYTF
>TRBJ2-7|TRBD1|15|TRBV6-5|.
TGTGCCAGCAGTCATCCCCGACAGGGTTACTACGAGCAGTACTTC
CASSHPRQGYYEQYF
>TRBJ2-7|.|15|TRBV29-1|.
TGCAGCGTTGAAGTAAGAGGGGATCCATCCTACGAGCAGTACTTC
CSVEVRGDPSYEQYF
>TRBJ2-7|.|17|TRBV4-2|.
TGTGCCAGCAGCCAAGATCTCGGCAACCGATATCCCTACGAGCAGTACTTC
CASSQDLGNRYPYEQYF
>TRBJ2-3|.|17|TRBV21-1|.
TGTGCCAGCAGCAAAGGGACAGGGGAGAAGAGCACAGATACGCAGTATTTT
CASSKGTGEKSTDTQYF
>TRBJ2-2|.|14|TRBV7-9|.
TGTGCCAGCAGCTTGGGCCTACCCACCGGGGAGCTGTTTTTT
CASSLGLPTGELFF
>TRBJ1-1|TRBD1|12|TRBV28|.
TGTGCCAGCAGAACAGGGGGGACTGAAGCTTTCTTT
CASRTGGTEAFF
>TRBJ1-5|.|14|TRBV27|.
TGTGCCAGCAGTCTACAGGGAGGCGGACAGCCCCAGCATTTT
CASSLQGGGQPQHF
>TRBJ1-2|TRBD1|14|TRBV6-6|.
TGTGCCAGCAGTCTACAGGGGGGTAGTTCTGGCTACACCTTC
CASSLQGGSSGYTF
>TRBJ1-4|TRBD1|14|TRBV7-9|.
TGTGCCAGCAGCCAAGACAGGGTTGGAGAAAAACTGTTTTTT
CASSQDRVGEKLFF
>TRBJ1-3|TRBD1|16|TRBV7-9|.
TGTGCCAGCAGCTCATGGGGGGACAGGGCTCGAGGCACCATATATTTT
CASSSWGDRARGTIYF
>TRBJ2-1|.|12|TRBV21-1|.
TGTGCCAGCAGCGCCAGGGTTTGTGAGCAGTTCTTC
CASSARVCEQFF
>TRBJ2-7|.|15|TRBV5-6|few
TGTGCCAGCAGCCCCCCCCGGAGGAGGTCCTACGAGCAGTACTTC
CASSPPRRRSYEQYF
>TRBJ2-2|.|15|TRBV19|.
TGTGCCAGTAGTATAGATAGTCGAAGGACCGGGGAGCTGTTTTTT
CASSIDSRRTGELFF
>TRBJ2-1|.|16|TRBV10-3|.
TGTGCCACTGGGGGCATCATGGCGGTCTCCTACAATGAGCAGTTCTTC
CATGGIMAVSYNEQFF
>TRBJ2-1|.|15|TRBV10-1|.
TGCGCCAGCAAGTTTTACGGACAGACCTACAATGAGCAGTTCTTC
CASKFYGQTYNEQFF
>TRBJ1-1|TRBD1|14|TRBV10-3|.
TGTGCCATCAGAGAACAGGGGGGAAAGTCTGAAGCTTTCTTT
CAIREQGGKSEAFF
>TRBJ2-5|TRBD1|16|TRBV5-6|.
TGTGCCAGCAGCTTGGCAACAGGGGTGGTAGGAGAGACCCAGTACTTC
CASSLATGVVGETQYF
>TRBJ2-1|.|15|TRBV7-9|.
TGTGCCAGCAGAGGAGGGGTCAGCTCCTACAATGAGCAGTTCTTC
CASRGGVSSYNEQFF
>TRBJ2-7|TRBD1|14|TRBV6-1|.
TGTGCCAGCAGCGAGACAGGGGGCGCGTACGAGCAGTACTTC
CASSETGGAYEQYF
>TRBJ2-5|.|16|TRBV4-2|once
TGTGCCAGCAGCCAAGAACAGGGTTTTGCCCAAGAGACCCAGTACTTC
CASSQEQGFAQETQYF
>TRBJ2-1|TRBD1|16|TRBV11-2|.
TGTGCCAGCAGCTTGGGGGGACAGGGACCCTACAATGAGCAGTTCTTC
CASSLGGQGPYNEQFF
>TRBJ2-2|.|15|TRBV27|.
TGTGCCAGCAGTTCGTCGGACCAACGTGACGGGGAGCTGTTTTTT
CASSSSDQRDGELFF
>TRBJ2-7|.|12|TRBV27|once
TGTGCCAGCAGTTTCCCTCACTACGAGCAGTACTTC
CASSFPHYEQYF
>TRBJ2-7|.|14|TRBV5-3|.
TGTGCCGTCAGACGGGGGACAGAAGCCTACGAGCAGTACTTC
CAVRRGTEAYEQYF
>TRBJ1-4|.|15|TRBV22-1|.
TGTCCTGGGAGCTCCTGCAACGGCCCTAATGAAAAACTGTTTTTT
CPGSSCNGPNEKLFF
>TRBJ2-7|TRBD2|16|TRBV4-1|.
TGCGCCAGCAGCCAAGATCGGGCGGGGGAAGGCTACGAGCAGTACTTC
CASSQDRAGEGYEQYF
>TRBJ2-3|.|16|TRBV7-6|.
TGTGCCAGCAGTTCCACTCTCGGGGTCGGCGCAGATACGCAGTATTTT
CASSSTLGVGADTQYF
>TRBJ2-3|.|13|TRBV18|.
TGTGCCACCCTCCAGGGTTACACAGATACGCAGTATTTT
CATLQGYTDTQYF
>TRBJ1-4|.|15|TRBV7-9|.
TGTGCCAGCAGCTTTGGGGCAGAGTTTAATGAAAAACTGTTTTTT
CASSFGAEFNEKLFF
>TRBJ1-6|.|15|TRBV4-2|.
TGTGCCAGCAGCCAAGGCCGGGGTTCAAATTCACCCCTCCACTTT
CASSQGRGSNSPLHF
>TRBJ1-1|.|12|TRBV7-9|once
TGTGCCAGCAGCTTAGTCGGCGGTGAAGCTTTCTTT
CASSLVGGEAFF
>TRBJ1-1|.|15|TRBV27|.
TGTGCCAGCAGTTTCACCGGGACAAGGAACACTGAAGCTTTCTTT
CASSFTGTRNTEAFF
>TRBJ2-6|.|14|TRBV4-2|.
TGTGCCAGCAGCCTTCACTCTGGGGCCAACGTCCTGACTTTC
CASSLHSGANVLTF
>TRBJ1-2|.|14|TRBV6-5|.
TGTGCCAGCAGCATCCAGGGTGGAGGATATGGCTACACCTTC
CASSIQGGGYGYTF
>TRBJ2-7|.|13|TRBV7-2|.
TGTGCCAGCAGCTTCCGGGACACCTACGAGCAGTACTTC
CASSFRDTYEQYF
>TRBJ2-1|.|16|TRBV19|.
TGTGCCAGTAGTATATCGAGCGGGTCTATCTACAATGAGCAGTTCTTC
CASSISSGSIYNEQFF
>TRBJ2-3|TRBD1|15|TRBV5-1|.
TGCGCCAGCAGCATTCCGGGACAGGGATCAGATACGCAGTATTTT
CASSIPGQGSDTQYF
>TRBJ2-1|TRBD2|17|TRBV5-1|.
TGCGCCAGCAGCGCCGGACTAGCGGGAGTTATATGGAATGAGCAGTTCTTC
CASSAGLAGVIWNEQFF